The 3 T cell receptor beta chains given below trace back to one sample, sequenced in a study of blood T cell repertoires in COVID-19. Some clones are missing from TCRdb's copy, which holds only in-frame ones; the method was immunoSEQ multiplex PCR. The sample includes about 170,000 clones, approximately 85% of them seen just once. The specimen was peripheral blood. The receptors originated from a man of 80 years or more with COVID-19, enrolled during active disease.

This clone was counted a few times. The V and J genes are TRBV5-6 and TRBJ2-5; 8 bases are shared with TRBD1. The CDR3 length is 15 residues. Trimming cost V 4 bases and J 5 bases; bases outside gene matches: 10. CDR1 is SGHDT and CDR2 is YYEEEE in the germline V gene. The CDR3 nucleotides are TGTGCCAGCAGCCGCCCAGGGGGCAGGGAGGAGACCCAGTACTTC. This sequence encodes CASSRPGGREETQYF.

This chain joins TRBV19 and TRBJ1-2; D remains unclear. CDR1 is LNHDA and CDR2 is SQIVND in the germline V gene (reference sequence). Deletions cut 5 bases from V and 0 bases from J, with 7 bases between. The CDR3 contains 13 residues. CDR3 in DNA: TGTGCCAGTAGTGTCTTAGCTAACTATGGCTACACCTTC. It specifies CASSVLANYGYTF.

V and J are TRBV19 and TRBJ1-1; D remains ambiguous. Germline loops: CDR1 LNHDA, CDR2 SQIVND (reference sequence). V was clipped by 8 bases and J by 1 base, with 17 bases between them. The CDR3 is made up of 15 amino acids. The CDR3 nucleotides read TGTGCCAGTTACACAGCGGGGAGAGCGAACACTGAAGCTTTCTTT. It yields the protein CASYTAGRANTEAFF.